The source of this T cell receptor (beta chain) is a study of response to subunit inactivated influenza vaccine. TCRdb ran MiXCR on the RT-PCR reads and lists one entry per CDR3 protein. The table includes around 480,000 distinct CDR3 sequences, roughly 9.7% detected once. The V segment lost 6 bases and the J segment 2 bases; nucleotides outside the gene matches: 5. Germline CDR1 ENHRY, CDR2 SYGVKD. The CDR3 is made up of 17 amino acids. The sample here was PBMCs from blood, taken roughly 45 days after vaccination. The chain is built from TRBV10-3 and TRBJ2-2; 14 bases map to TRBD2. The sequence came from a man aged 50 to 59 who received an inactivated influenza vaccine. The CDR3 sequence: CAIRRLAGGANTGELFF. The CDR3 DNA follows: TGTGCCATCAGGAGACTAGCGGGGGGGGCAAACACCGGGGAGCTGTTTTTT.